This TCR beta chain appears in the sequencing data of a study of cytomegalovirus exposure and HLA in healthy donors. To note about this clone: Its antigen is unidentified.

Points from the study as a whole: A later analysis by the authors found several of the most significant clusters apparently linked to common viral pathogens. Earlier results showed most TCR beta V segments being productive about 90% or about 30% of the time.

Both 60 Vbeta primers and 13 Jbeta primers went into the PCR. The assay was immunoSEQ multiplex PCR, and TCRdb's table has in-frame clones only and misses some. Of roughly 140,000 clones listed, around 83% are singletons. CDR3 length: 15 amino acids. Germline V CDR1 and CDR2: SGHTA, FQGNSA. The V end lost 5 bases, the J end lost 3 bases, and 17 bases lay between the germline ends. The sample was PBMCs. The rearrangement links TRBV7-2 to TRBJ2-7, with a weak D call TRBD2 (5 bases). The TCR originated in a man in his forties or fifties in good health and CMV-seropositive. This CDR3 reads CASSPSRGSFYEQYF. The CDR3 nucleotides read TGTGCCAGCAGCCCATCCCGAGGGAGTTTCTACGAGCAGTACTTC.